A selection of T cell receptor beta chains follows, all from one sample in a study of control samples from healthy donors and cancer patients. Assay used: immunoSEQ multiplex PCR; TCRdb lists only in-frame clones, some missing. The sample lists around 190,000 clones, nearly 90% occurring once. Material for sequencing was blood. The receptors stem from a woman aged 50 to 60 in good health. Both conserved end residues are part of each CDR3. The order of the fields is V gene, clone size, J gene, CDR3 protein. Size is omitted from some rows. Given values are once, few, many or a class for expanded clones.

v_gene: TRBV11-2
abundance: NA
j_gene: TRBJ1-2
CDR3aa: CASSPRSGVGYTF

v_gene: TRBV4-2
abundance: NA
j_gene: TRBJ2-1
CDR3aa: CASSVIRAAWINEQFF

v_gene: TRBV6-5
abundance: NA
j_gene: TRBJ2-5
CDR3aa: CASSFRGSEETQYF

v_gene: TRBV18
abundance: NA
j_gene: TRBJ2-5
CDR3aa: CASSGGSQETQYF

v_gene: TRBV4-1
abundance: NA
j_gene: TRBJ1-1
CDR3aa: CASSQGANLNTEAFF

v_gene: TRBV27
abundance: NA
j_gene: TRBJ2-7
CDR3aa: CASGAHQGYEQYF

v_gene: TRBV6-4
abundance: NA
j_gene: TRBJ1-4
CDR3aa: CASLLSGVENEKLFF

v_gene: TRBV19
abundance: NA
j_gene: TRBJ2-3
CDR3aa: CASSLQTADTQYF

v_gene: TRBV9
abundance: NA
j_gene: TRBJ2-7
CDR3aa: CASSPSISGSSGEQYF

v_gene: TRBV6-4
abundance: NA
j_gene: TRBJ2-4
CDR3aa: CASRPRGLAGGRWNIQYF

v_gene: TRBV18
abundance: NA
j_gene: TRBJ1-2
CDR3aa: CASSPRTRDRLYGYTF

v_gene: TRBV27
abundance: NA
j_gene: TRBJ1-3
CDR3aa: CASRQGGPGNTIYF

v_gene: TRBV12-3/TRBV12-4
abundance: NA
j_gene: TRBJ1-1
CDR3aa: CASTDRVNTEAFF

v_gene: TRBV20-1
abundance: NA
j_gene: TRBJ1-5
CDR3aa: CSAGGYQPQHF

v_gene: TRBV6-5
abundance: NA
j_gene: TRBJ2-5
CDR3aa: CASSWGPGCGETQYF

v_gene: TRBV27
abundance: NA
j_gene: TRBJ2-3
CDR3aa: CASSFLRQGSTDTQYF

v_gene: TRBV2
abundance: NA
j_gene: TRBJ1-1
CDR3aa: CARGRGTGSTEAFF

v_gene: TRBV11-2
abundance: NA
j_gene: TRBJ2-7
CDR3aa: CASSWTSGTSYEQYF

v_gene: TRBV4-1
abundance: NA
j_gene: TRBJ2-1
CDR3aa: CASSLTGLSYNEQFF

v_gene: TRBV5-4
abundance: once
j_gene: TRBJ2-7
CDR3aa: CASSFTTGLAGNEQYF

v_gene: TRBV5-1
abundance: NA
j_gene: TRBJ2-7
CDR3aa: CASSLSGGIAYEQYF

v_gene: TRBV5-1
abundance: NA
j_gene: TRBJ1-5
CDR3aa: CASSLPRARVGQPQHF

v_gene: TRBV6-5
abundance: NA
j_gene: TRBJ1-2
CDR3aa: CASSYGQAPRGYTF

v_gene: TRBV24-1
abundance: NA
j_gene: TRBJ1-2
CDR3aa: CATSALSQGQSPVNGYTF

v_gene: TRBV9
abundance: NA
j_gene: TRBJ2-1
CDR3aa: CASSANILSGGGNEQFF

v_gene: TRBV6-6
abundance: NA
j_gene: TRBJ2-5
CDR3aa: CASSYSSQISGETQYF

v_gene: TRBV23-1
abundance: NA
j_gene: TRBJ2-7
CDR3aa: CASSQSPPRGGLIPSAVREQYF

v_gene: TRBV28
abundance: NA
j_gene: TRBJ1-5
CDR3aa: CASSWDREGNQPQHF

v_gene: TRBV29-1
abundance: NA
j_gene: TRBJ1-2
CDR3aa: CSVDAIRPPLASYGYTF

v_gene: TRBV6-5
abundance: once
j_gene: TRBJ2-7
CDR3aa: CASPRGGTGSYEQYF

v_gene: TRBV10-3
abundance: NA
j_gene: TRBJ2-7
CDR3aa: CAISEPKGREGLYEQYF

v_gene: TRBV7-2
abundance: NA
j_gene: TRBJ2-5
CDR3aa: CASSLGPTGETQYF

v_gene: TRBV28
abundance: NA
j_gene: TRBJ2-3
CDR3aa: CASSRAGGGEDTQYF

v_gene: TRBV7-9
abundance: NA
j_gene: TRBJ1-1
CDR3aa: CASSLVSVSSEAFF